This paragraph reports one T cell receptor (beta chain). At least ten counts were recorded for this clonotype. Its antigen is currently not known. Base-call qualities are not available, and no considerably larger clone is one nucleotide away. The germline V gene sets CDR1 to MDHEN and CDR2 to SYDVKM. The CDR3, cysteine through phenylalanine, is 15 amino acids long. CDR3 DNA only is kept here, 45 bases in frame from base 1. The junction carries 17 bases between V and J, which are trimmed by 9 bases and 1 base respectively. The time point label here, explained by the study, means: newly diagnosed GD, antithyroid drugs for less than 3 months. For both TCR sequencing and RNA sequencing, RNA was extracted from PBMCs in TRIzol. The diagnosis of Graves' disease followed American Thyroid Association guidelines. The patients came from an endocrinology department in Xi'an, China. Each patient gave approximately 8.8 milliliters of peripheral blood, collected in an EDTA anticoagulant tube. Ficoll Paque Plus density gradient separation was used to isolate PBMCs, and no further T cell sorting was performed. An Agilent 2100 Bioanalyzer and agarose gel were used to check RNA quality, and a NanoDrop 2000 was used to measure RNA concentration.

This record comes from a study of regulatory T cells in long-lasting Graves disease (dated by TCRdb to about 2021). Regarding the study in general: Patients with newly diagnosed Graves' disease had been on antithyroid drugs for under 3 months. Peripheral blood TCR sequencing and RNA sequencing compared persistent Graves' disease patients with newly diagnosed Graves' disease patients. The study took place in China and was registered as a clinical trial. A total of about 35 samples underwent TCR sequencing, from 13 patients with persistent Graves' disease and approximately 20 patients with newly diagnosed Graves' disease. What the authors observed across the whole study: Persistent disease showed preferential use of TRBV28, TRBJ1-2 and TRBJ2-5, whereas newly diagnosed disease favored TRBV20-1 and TRBJ2-1. Persistent Graves' disease patients showed lower TCR Shannon entropy and fewer highly expanded clones than newly diagnosed patients, suggesting clonal expansion. Peripheral blood alone was examined, since thyroid tissue, which constituted the primary lesion, could not be accessed. Sequencing and analysis were restricted to the TCR beta chain. More public clonotypes were shared among persistent patients (about 2,800) than among newly diagnosed patients (more than 900). The authors noted that the small sample size was a limitation that may lower accuracy.

To prepare the library, multiplex PCR was applied. Sequencer: Illumina HiSeq 4000. iRepertoire HTBI primers and Arm-PCR amplification of CDR3 regions were used to construct TCR beta libraries. PCR products were gel purified before sequencing. In the authors' own workflow: Across samples, some 62 TRBV and 13 to 15 TRBJ segments were identified and used for gene usage analysis of CDR3 amino acid clonotypes. COPE and FqMerger were used to merge filtered high-quality paired reads into contigs. BLAST was used to align contigs to the IMGT TRBV, TRBD and TRBJ reference genes, and CDR3 was defined following IMGT. Any clonotype with a frequency above 0.1% was counted as a highly expanded clone. Repertoire diversity was measured by Shannon entropy, and V-J evenness by the Gini coefficient. Public clonotypes were defined as clonotypes shared by more than one individual. TCRdb reprocessed the public reads (quality trimming at Q25 with fastp, clone calling with MiXCR) and kept in-frame beta chains. Here each entry gathers all rows of one CDR3 protein and keeps the most common genes and DNA. The V and J calls, along with clone size, are taken from TCRdb and not from the paper's own processing. This sample comprises 420,000 or so distinct CDR3 sequences, less than 20% of them detected only once. The ten largest clones capture under 30% of the sample.

This sample also belongs to another study, concerning T cells in Graves' hyperthyroidism and ophthalmopathy. The second study reports: Stable Graves' hyperthyroidism was defined as the absence of progression to ophthalmopathy over 18 months of follow-up. Hyperthyroidism patients were newly diagnosed, with disease duration under 2 months, and aged 18 to 65 years. Patients with uncontrolled infections, other autoimmune diseases, pregnancy or lactation were excluded. Diagnoses were based on clinical symptoms, serum thyroxine and TRAb, thyroid ultrasound and orbital computed tomography. For the first round of RT-PCR on the TCR CDR3, the HTBI primer set was used together with the Qiagen OneStep RT-PCR kit. Blood samples also contained most of the expanded thyroid clonotypes (frequency above 0.001), which suggests that blood repertoires may reflect thyroid immune responses. In cross-validation, a model built on a 13 V-J signature told ophthalmopathy apart from stable hyperthyroidism with 87.88% sensitivity and roughly 81% specificity, and in testing the same model reached 80%/75%. In validation, the model predicted progression to ophthalmopathy with 55% to 71% sensitivity and over 72% specificity, a median of roughly seven months before onset. To identify TCR V-J signatures that set the groups apart, the researchers used a discovery cohort of about a hundred patients, made up of roughly 45 with Graves' ophthalmopathy and around 58 with stable Graves' hyperthyroidism. An independent validation cohort of around 20 hyperthyroidism patients and 17 patients who later progressed to ophthalmopathy tested prospective prediction of ophthalmopathy. The roughly 100 discovery patients were randomly split 7:3 into training and test sets. In about 6 Graves' hyperthyroidism patients, the study also compared T-cell repertoires from thyroid tissue with T-cell repertoires from blood. Once sampling was done, hyperthyroidism patients were given methimazole at a starting dose of 30 mg daily, whereas ophthalmopathy patients were given high-dose intravenous methylprednisolone. Libraries were constructed in a second round of multiplex PCR, after which size selection and purification were performed. Libraries were sequenced paired-end with 100 bp reads on an Illumina HiSeq2000. Raw data were processed with SOAPnuke, discarding reads with adapters, uncalled bases, mean Phred below 15, or no exact constant-primer or identifier match. COPE v1.2.5 was used to merge high-quality paired reads, and clonotypes were defined as unique nucleotide sequences. Clonotypes were aligned to IMGT TRBV, TRBD and TRBJ reference segments using MiTCR v1.1. The analysis was restricted to V-J combinations with a frequency above 0.0001, which together covered approximately 99% of the repertoires. A TCS score was defined as the ratio between F50 (clonal expansion) and ExV (chaos), using BLOSUM62-based TCRdist between CDR3 peptides within each V-J. Welch's t-statistics and random forest reduced fewer than 550 V-J features to 13, which were used in a naive Bayes classifier (R e1071). No statistical method was used to set the sample size in advance, and investigators knew the group allocation. The paper describes TCR Vbeta CDR3 sequencing of some 130 peripheral blood samples, made up of 43 ophthalmopathy patients, over 70 hyperthyroidism patients and 17 progressor patients.

The sample here was peripheral blood mononuclear cells (PBMCs), taken at new diagnosis, from a patient treated with antithyroid drugs. This receptor was identified in a woman younger than 30 with Graves disease. Donor details come from another sample of the same person, matched by shared clones. This chain is built from TRBV28 and TRBJ2-3, with a tentative D gene TRBD1 over 5 matching bases. The CDR3: CASTGTLGGTDTQYF. In nucleotides, the sequence is TGTGCCAGTACAGGTACTCTAGGCGGCACAGATACGCAGTATTTT.